The present T cell receptor beta chain was sequenced within a study of T cells in Graves' hyperthyroidism and ophthalmopathy. RNA transcripts were the template for amplifying TCR beta CDR3 regions. First-round RT-PCR with HTBI primers amplified the TCR CDR3 region. Each CDR3 protein gets one entry after TCRdb re-called the multiplex PCR reads with MiXCR. This table has 690,000 or so distinct CDR3 sequences, 18% appearing once. This clonotype was counted a few times. Antigen: not known. Per germline, CDR1 DFQATT and CDR2 SNEGSKA (reference sequence). Germline trimming cut 0 bases from V and 7 bases from J; bases unmatched to any gene: 9. The CDR3 loop spans 16 amino acids. Study-wide points: A model of 13 V-J features distinguished ophthalmopathy from stable hyperthyroidism.

Under 12 ml fresh peripheral blood yielded the PBMCs. The sample consisted of blood. The J gene is TRBJ2-2, the V gene TRBV20-1, with 9 positions matching TRBD2. This sequence was found in a woman in her fifties or sixties with Graves' hyperthyroidism that later progressed to Graves' ophthalmopathy. In nucleotides, the CDR3 is TGCAGTGCTAGAGATGCAGCGAGCGGGGGGATCGGGGAGCTGTTTTTT. It encodes CSARDAASGGIGELFF.